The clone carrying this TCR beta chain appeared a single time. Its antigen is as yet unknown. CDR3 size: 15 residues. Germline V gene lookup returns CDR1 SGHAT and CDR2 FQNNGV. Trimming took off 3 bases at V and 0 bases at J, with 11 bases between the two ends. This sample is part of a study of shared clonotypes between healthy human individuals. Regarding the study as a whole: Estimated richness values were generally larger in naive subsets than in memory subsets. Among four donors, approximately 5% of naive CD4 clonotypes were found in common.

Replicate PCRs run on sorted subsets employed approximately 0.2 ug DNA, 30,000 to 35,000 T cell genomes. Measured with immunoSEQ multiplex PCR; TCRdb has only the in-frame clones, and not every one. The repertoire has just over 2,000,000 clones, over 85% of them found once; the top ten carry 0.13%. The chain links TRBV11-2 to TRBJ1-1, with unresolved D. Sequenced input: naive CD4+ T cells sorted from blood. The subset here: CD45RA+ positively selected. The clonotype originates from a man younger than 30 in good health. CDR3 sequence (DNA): TGTGCCAGCAGCTTTTATGGGAACATGAACACTGAAGCTTTCTTT. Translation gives CASSFYGNMNTEAFF.